The clone carrying this TCR beta chain was observed many times. TCRdb used MiXCR to reprocess the 5' RACE reads, holding one entry per CDR3 protein. The profile covers 30,000 to 40,000 distinct CDR3 sequences, with about 10% appearing a single time and roughly 13% taken by the ten largest. The CDR3 consists of 15 residues. CDR1 is KGHSH, CDR2 LQKENI, per germline. V trimming: 1 base; J trimming: 3 bases; junction bases outside the gene matches: 3. These data are taken from a study of early T cells in non-severe SARS-CoV-2 infection. The sequenced sample consisted of whole blood. This chain joins TRBV18 and TRBJ1-3; TRBD1 aligns across 7 bases. The clonotype originates from an adult who was a healthcare worker with PCR-confirmed SARS-CoV-2 infection or an uninfected control (not recorded which). The CDR3 nucleotides are TGTGCCAGCTCACCACAGGGGGCGAGTGGAAACACCATATATTTT. It codes for CASSPQGASGNTIYF. The entire variable domain, with the rest obtained from reference TRBV18 and TRBJ1-3, is as follows: NAGVMQNPRHLVRRRGQEARLRCSPMKGHSHVYWYRQLPEEGLKFMVYLQKENIIDESGMPKERFSAEFPKEGPSILRIQQVVRGDSAAYFCASSPQGASGNTIYFGEGSWLTVV.